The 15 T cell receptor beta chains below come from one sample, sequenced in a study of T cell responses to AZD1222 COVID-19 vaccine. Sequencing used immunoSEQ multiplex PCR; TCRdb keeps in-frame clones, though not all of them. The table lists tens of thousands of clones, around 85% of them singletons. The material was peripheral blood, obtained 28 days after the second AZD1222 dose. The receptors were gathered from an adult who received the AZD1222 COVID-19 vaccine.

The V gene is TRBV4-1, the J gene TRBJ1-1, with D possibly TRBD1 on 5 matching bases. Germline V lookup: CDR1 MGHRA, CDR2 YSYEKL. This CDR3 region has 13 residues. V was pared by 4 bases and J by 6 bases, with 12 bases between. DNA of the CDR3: TGCGCCAGCAGCCGGGGCGGGGGGTCTGAAGCTTTCTTT. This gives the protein CASSRGGGSEAFF.

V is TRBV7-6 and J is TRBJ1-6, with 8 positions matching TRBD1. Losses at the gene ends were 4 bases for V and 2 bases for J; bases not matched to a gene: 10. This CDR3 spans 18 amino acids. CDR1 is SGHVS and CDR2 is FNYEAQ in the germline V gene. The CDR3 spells CASSSGTGSGTYNSPLHF. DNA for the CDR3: TGTGCCAGCAGCTCTGGGACAGGATCGGGGACCTATAATTCACCCCTCCACTTT.

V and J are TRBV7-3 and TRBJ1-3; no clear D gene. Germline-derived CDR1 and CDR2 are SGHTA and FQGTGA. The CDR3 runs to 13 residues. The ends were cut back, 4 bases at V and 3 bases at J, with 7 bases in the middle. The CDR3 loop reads CASSSQFGNTIYF. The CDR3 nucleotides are TGTGCCAGCAGCTCTCAGTTTGGAAACACCATATATTTT.

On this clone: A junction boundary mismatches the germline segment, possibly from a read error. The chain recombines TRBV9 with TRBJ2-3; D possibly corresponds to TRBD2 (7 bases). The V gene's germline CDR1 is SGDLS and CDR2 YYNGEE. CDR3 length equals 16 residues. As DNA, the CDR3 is TGTGCCAGCAGCGCCTGGGGGGGCCAAAGCATAGATACGCAGTATTTT. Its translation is CASSAWGGQSIDTQYF.

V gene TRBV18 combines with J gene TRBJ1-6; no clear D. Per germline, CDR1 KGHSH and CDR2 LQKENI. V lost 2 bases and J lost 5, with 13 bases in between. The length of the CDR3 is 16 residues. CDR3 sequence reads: CASSPFMTADNSPLHF. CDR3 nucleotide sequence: TGTGCCAGCTCACCATTTATGACCGCAGATAATTCACCCCTCCACTTT.

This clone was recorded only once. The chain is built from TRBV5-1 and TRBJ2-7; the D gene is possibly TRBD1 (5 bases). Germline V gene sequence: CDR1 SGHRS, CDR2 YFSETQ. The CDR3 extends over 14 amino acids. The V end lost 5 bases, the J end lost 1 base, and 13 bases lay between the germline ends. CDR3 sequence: CASSPDSRSYEQYF. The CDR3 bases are TGCGCCAGCAGTCCCGACAGCAGATCCTACGAGCAGTACTTC.

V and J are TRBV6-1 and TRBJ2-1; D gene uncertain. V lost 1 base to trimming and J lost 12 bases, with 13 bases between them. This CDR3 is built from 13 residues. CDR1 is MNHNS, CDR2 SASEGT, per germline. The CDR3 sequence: CASSEVSNVGQFF. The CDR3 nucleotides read TGTGCCAGCAGTGAAGTCAGTAATGTTGGGCAGTTCTTC.

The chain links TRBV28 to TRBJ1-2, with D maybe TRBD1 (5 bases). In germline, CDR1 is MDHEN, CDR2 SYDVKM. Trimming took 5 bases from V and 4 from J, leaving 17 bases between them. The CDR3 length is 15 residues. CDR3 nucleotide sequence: TGTGCCAGCAGTCCGGGGACCGCTTCCCCCTATGGCTACACCTTC. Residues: CASSPGTASPYGYTF.

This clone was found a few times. The CDR3 nucleotides are TGCGCCAGCAGCTCCCGCCTGACAGGGCAATATGGCTACACCTTC. Residues: CASSSRLTGQYGYTF. V gene TRBV5-1 combines with J gene TRBJ1-2; 7 positions match TRBD1. Per the germline V gene, CDR1 is SGHRS and CDR2 is YFSETQ. V shed 3 bases and J 5 bases; nucleotides not matched to a gene: 10. The CDR3 has 15 residues.

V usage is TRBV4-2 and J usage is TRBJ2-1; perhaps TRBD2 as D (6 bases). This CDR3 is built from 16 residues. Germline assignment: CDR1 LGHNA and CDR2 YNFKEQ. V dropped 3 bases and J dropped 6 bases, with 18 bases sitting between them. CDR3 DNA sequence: TGTGCCAGCAGCCATTCGTCGGCGGGGTCCGGCAATGAGCAGTTCTTC. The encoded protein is CASSHSSAGSGNEQFF.

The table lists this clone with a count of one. The CDR3 loop is CASSSTSGLRDEQFF. CDR3 nucleotide sequence: TGTGCCAGCAGCTCGACTAGCGGGCTCAGAGATGAGCAGTTCTTC. The chain employs TRBV5-4 and TRBJ2-1; 10 bases agree with TRBD2. The CDR3 sequence is 15 residues long. V lost 3 bases and J lost 8; bases outside the gene matches: 8. Germline V lookup: CDR1 SGHNT, CDR2 YYREEE (reference sequence).

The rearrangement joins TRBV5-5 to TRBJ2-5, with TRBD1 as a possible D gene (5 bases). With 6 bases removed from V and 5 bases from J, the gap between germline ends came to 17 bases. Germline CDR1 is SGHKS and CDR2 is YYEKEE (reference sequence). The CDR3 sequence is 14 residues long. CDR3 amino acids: CASIYGQAGETQYF. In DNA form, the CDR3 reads TGTGCCAGCATCTATGGACAAGCCGGGGAGACCCAGTACTTC.

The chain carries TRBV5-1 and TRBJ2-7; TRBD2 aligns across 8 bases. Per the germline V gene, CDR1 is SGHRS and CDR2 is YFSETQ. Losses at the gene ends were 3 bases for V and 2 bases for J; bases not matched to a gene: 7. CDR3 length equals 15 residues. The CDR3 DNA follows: TGCGCCAGCAGCTCACTAGCGGTATCGACCTACGAGCAGTACTTC. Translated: CASSSLAVSTYEQYF.

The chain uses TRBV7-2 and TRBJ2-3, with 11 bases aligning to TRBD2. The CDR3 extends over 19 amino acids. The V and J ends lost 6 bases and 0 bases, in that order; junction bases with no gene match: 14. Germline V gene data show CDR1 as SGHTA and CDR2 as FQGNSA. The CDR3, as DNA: TGTGCCAGCAGTCGCTACCTAGCGGGGGGTTTTTCTAGCACAGATACGCAGTATTTT. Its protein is CASSRYLAGGFSSTDTQYF. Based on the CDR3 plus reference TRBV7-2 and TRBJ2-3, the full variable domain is GAGVSQSPSNKVTEKGKDVELRCDPISGHTALYWYRQSLGQGLEFLIYFQGNSAPDKSGLPSDRFSAERTGGSVSTLTIQRTQQEDSAVYLCASSRYLAGGFSSTDTQYFGPGTRLTVL.

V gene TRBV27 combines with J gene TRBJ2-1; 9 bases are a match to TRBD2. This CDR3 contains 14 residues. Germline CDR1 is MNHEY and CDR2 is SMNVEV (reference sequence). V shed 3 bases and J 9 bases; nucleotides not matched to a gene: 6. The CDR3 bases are TGTGCCAGCAGTTTGGGCGGGAGGGCAAGTGAGCAGTTCTTC. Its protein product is CASSLGGRASEQFF.